The entry below gives a single T cell receptor beta chain sequence along with its context. As yet, its antigen is unknown. This entry is derived from a study of OX40 agonist ivuxolimab in advanced cancers. Study conclusions and caveats: Both blood CD4+ and CD8+ T cells showed clonal growth by week 6 at 0.1 to 3.0 mg/kg.

Trimming took 4 bases from V and 3 from J; bases not matched to a gene: 7. The CDR3 has 15 residues. Germline V lookup: CDR1 SGDLS, CDR2 YYNGEE. Sequencing used immunoSEQ multiplex PCR; TCRdb keeps in-frame clones, though not all of them. Of approximately 10,000 clones in the sample, roughly four fifths were seen once. Sample: CD4+ or CD8+ T cells sorted from blood, taken in a trial of the OX40 agonist ivuxolimab. V gene TRBV9 combines with J gene TRBJ2-3; 8 bases fit TRBD1. This clonotype originated in an adult with an advanced solid tumor such as melanoma, head and neck, liver or kidney cancer. The CDR3 protein is CASSFAGGETDTQYF. CDR3 bases: TGTGCCAGCAGCTTTGCAGGGGGCGAGACAGATACGCAGTATTTT.